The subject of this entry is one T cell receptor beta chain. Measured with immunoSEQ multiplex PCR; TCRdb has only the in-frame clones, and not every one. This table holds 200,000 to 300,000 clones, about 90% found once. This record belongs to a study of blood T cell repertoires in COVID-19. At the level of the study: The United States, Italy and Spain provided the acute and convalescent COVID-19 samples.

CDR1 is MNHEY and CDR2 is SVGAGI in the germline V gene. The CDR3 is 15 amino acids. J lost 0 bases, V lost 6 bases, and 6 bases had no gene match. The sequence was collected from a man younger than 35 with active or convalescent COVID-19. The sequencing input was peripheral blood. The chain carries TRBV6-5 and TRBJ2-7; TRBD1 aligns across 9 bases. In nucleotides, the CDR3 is TGTGCCAGCAGATTCCGGGACAGGGACTCCTACGAGCAGTACTTC. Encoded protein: CASRFRDRDSYEQYF.